This T cell receptor (beta chain) was identified during a study of blood T cell repertoires in COVID-19. Across the whole study: Sites across the United States, Italy and Spain contributed samples from acute and convalescent COVID-19. In each case, the material was cDNA or gDNA derived from T cells, B-cell-depleted T cells, or PBMCs.

Method: immunoSEQ multiplex PCR; TCRdb's copy keeps in-frame clones and lacks some. The sample holds roughly 20,000 clones, 80% to 90% seen once. CDR3 size: 13 residues. Germline CDR1 reads SGHNT; CDR2 reads YENEEA. The V end lost 1 base, the J end lost 9 bases, and 7 bases lay between the germline ends. J is TRBJ1-6 and V is TRBV11-3; D is ambiguous. This receptor was identified in a human donor in a cohort sampled during active COVID-19. Sequenced: peripheral blood. The CDR3 is CASSLGRISPLHF. The CDR3, as DNA: TGTGCCAGCAGCTTAGGGAGGATTTCACCCCTCCACTTT.